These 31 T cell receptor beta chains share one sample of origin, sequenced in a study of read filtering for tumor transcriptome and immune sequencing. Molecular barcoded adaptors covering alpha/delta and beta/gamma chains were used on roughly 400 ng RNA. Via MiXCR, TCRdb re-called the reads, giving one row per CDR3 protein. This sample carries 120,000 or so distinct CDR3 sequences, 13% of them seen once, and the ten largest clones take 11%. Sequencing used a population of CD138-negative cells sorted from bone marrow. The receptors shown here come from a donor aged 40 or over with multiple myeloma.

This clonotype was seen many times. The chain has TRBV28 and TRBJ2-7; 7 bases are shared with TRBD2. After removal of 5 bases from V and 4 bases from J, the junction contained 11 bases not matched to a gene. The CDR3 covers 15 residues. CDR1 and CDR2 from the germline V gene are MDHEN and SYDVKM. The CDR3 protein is CASSPPRGGKYEQYF. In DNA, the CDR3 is TGTGCCAGCAGTCCCCCCCGGGGAGGGAAATACGAGCAGTACTTC.

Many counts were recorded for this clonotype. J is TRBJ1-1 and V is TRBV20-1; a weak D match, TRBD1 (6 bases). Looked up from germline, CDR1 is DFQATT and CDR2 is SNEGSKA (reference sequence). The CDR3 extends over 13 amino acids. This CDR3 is CTPRTDKNTEAFF. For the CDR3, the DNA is TGCACTCCGCGGACAGATAAGAACACTGAAGCTTTCTTT.

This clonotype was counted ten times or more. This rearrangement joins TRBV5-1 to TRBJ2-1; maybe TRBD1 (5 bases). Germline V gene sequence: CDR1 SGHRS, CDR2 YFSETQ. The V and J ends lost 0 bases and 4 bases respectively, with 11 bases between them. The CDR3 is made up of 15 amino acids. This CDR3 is CASSLGQNLYNEQFF. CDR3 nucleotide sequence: TGCGCCAGCAGCTTGGGACAGAATTTATACAATGAGCAGTTCTTC.

The CDR3 here is CASSPSRTGLQDTQYF. The DNA of the CDR3 is TGTGCCAGCAGCCCCTCCCGGACAGGGCTTCAAGATACGCAGTATTTT. This chain connects TRBV13 to TRBJ2-3, with 8 bases fitting TRBD1. Germline assignment: CDR1 PRHDT and CDR2 FYEKMQ (reference sequence). J was trimmed by 5 bases and V by 5 bases; bases with no gene match: 12. CDR3 length: 16 residues. Together with reference TRBV13 and TRBJ2-3, the CDR3 gives the full variable domain: AAGVIQSPRHLIKEKRETATLKCYPIPRHDTVYWYQQGPGQDPQFLISFYEKMQSDKGSIPDRFSAQQFSDYHSELNMSSLELGDSALYFCASSPSRTGLQDTQYFGPGTRLTVL.

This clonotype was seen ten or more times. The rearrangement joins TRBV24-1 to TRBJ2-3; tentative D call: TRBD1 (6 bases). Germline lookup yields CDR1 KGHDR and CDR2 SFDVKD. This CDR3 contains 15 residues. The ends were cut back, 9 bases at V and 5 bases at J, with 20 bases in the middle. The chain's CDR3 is CATQGTQGAQDTQYF. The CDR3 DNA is TGTGCCACCCAGGGGACGCAGGGAGCGCAAGATACGCAGTATTTT.

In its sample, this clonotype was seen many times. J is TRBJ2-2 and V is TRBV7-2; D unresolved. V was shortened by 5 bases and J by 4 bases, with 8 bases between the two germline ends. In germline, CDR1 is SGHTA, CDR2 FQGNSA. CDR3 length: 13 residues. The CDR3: CASSNYGTGELFF. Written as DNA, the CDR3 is TGTGCCAGCAGCAACTACGGCACCGGGGAGCTGTTTTTT.

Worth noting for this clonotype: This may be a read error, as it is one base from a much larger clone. CDR3 nucleotides: TGTGCCACTAAAGCTGGGGCGCAGAGCACCGGGGAGCTGTTTTTT. Its translation: CATKAGAQSTGELFF. The J gene is TRBJ2-2, the V gene TRBV19; D might be TRBD1 (5 bases). Germline V gene sequence: CDR1 LNHDA, CDR2 SQIVND (reference sequence). The CDR3 runs to 15 residues. Trimming removed 10 bases at V and 4 bases at J, with 19 bases between.

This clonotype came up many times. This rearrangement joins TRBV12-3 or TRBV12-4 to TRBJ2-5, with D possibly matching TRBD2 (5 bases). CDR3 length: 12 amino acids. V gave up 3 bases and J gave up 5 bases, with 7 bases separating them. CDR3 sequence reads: CASSLKRETQYF. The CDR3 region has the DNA TGTGCCAGCAGTTTGAAGCGGGAGACCCAGTACTTC.

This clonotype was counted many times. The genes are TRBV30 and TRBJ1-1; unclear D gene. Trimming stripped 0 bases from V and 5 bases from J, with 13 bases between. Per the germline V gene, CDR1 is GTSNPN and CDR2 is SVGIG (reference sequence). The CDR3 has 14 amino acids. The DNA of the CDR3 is TGTGCCTGGAGTGTATATGCTCTTGGAACTGAAGCTTTCTTT. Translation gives CAWSVYALGTEAFF. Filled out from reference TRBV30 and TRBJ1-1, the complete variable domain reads SQTIHQWPATLVQPVGSPLSLECTVEGTSNPNLYWYRQAAGRGLQLLFYSVGIGQISSEVPQNLSASRPQDRQFILSSKKLLLSDSGFYLCAWSVYALGTEAFFGQGTRLTVV.

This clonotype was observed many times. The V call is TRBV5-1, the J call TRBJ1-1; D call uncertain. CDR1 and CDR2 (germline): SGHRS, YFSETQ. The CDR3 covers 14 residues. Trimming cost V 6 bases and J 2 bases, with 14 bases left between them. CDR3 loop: CASTPEGVNTEAFF. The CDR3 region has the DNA TGCGCCAGCACCCCTGAAGGCGTTAACACTGAAGCTTTCTTT.

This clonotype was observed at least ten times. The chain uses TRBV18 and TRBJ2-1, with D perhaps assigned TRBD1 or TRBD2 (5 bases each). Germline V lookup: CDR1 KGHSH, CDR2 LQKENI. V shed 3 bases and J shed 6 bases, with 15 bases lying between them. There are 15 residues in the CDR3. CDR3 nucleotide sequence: TGTGCCAGCTCACCGGGACCAGATCGCCGCAATGAGCAGTTCTTC. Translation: CASSPGPDRRNEQFF.

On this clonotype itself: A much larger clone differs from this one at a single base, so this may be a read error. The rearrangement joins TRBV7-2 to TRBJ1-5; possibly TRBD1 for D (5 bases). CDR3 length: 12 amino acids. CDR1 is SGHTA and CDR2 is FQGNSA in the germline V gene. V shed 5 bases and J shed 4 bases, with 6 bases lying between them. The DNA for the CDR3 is TGTGCCAGCAGCCCAGGGAATCAGCCCCAGCATTTT. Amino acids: CASSPGNQPQHF.

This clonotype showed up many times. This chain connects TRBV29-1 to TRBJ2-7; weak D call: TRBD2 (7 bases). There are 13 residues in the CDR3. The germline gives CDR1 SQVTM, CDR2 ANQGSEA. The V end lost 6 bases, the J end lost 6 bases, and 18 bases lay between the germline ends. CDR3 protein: CSVLVNREGEQYF. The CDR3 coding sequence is TGCAGCGTACTAGTAAACAGGGAGGGCGAGCAGTACTTC.

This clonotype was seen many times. This CDR3 reads CASRTSGSSYNEQFF. The CDR3 DNA sequence: TGTGCCAGCAGAACTAGCGGGAGCTCCTACAATGAGCAGTTCTTC. The chain uses TRBV25-1 and TRBJ2-1; 11 nucleotides match TRBD2. The CDR3 extends over 15 amino acids. V trimming: 6 bases; J trimming: 0 bases; junction bases outside the gene matches: 1. CDR1 is MGHDK, CDR2 SYGVNS, per germline.

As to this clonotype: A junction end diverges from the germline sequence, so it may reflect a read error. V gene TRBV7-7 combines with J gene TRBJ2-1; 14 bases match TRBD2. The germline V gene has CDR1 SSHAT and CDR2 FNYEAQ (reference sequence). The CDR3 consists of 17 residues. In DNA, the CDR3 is TGTGCTAGCAGCCCCAGCTTGACTAGCGGGGGGGCGGATGAGCAGTTCTTC. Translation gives CASSPSLTSGGADEQFF.

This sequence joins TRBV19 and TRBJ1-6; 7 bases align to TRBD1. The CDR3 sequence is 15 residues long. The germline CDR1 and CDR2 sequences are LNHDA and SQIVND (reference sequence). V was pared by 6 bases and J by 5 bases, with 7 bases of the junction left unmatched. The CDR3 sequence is CASRRQGDDNSPLHF. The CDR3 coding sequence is TGTGCCAGTAGACGTCAGGGGGACGATAATTCACCCCTCCACTTT.

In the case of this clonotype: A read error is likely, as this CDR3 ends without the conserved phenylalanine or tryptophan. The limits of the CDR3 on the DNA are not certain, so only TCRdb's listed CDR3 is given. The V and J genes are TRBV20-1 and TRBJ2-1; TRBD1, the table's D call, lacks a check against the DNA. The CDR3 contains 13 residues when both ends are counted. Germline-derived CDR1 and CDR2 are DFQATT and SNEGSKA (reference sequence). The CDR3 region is CSADDRGYNEQIC.

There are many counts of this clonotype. The CDR3 loop reads CASSFMEMYNEQFF. CDR3 in DNA: TGTGCCAGCAGTTTTATGGAGATGTACAATGAGCAGTTCTTC. This chain links TRBV12-3 or TRBV12-4 with TRBJ2-1; D gene uncertain. V shed 3 bases and J shed 4 bases, with 10 bases lying between them. The CDR3 has 14 residues.

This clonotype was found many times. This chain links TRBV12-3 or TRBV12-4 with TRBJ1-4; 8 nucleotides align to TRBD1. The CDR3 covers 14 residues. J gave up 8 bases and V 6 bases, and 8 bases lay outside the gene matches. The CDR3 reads CASSPDRVVEKLFF. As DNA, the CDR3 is TGTGCCAGCAGCCCGGACAGGGTGGTGGAAAAACTGTTTTTT.

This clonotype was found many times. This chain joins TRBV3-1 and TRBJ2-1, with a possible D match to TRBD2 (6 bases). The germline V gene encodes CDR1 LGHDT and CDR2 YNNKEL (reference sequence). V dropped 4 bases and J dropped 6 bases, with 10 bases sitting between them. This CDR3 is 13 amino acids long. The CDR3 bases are TGTGCCAGCAGCCCCCGGGACTTCAATGAGCAGTTCTTC. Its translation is CASSPRDFNEQFF.

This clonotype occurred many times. The CDR3: CASSYSRVAGVGETQYF. CDR3 bases: TGTGCCAGCAGTTACTCGAGGGTAGCGGGAGTGGGGGAGACCCAGTACTTC. The V call is TRBV6-5, the J call TRBJ2-5; 9 bases are shared with TRBD2. The CDR3 is 17 amino acids. V lost 0 bases, J lost 5 bases, and 10 bases stayed unmatched. Germline V CDR1 and CDR2: MNHEY, SVGAGI.

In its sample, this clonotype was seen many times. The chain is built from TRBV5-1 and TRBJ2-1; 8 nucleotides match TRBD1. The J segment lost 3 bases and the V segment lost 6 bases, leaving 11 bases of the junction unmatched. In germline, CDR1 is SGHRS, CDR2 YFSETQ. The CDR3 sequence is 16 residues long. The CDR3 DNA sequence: TGCGCCAGCAACCAGCAGGGGGCGACCGGCTACAATGAGCAGTTCTTC. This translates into CASNQQGATGYNEQFF. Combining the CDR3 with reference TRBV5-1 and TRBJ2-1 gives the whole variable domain KAGVTQTPRYLIKTRGQQVTLSCSPISGHRSVSWYQQTPGQGLQFLFEYFSETQRNKGNFPGRFSGRQFSNSRSEMNVSTLELGDSALYLCASNQQGATGYNEQFFGPGTRLTVL.

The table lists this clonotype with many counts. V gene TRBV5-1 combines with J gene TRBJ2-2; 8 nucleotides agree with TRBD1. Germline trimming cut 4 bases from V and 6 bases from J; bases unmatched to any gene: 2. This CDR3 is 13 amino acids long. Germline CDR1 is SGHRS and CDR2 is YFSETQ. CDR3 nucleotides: TGCGCCAGCAGCGTGACAGGGGCCGGGGAGCTGTTTTTT. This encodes CASSVTGAGELFF.

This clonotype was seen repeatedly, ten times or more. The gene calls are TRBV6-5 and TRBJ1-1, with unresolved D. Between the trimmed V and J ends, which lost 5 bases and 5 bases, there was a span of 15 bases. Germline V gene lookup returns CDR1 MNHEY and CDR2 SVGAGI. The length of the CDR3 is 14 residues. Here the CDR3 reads CASSTQEGRTEAFF. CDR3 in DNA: TGTGCCAGCAGTACCCAAGAGGGTAGGACTGAAGCTTTCTTT.

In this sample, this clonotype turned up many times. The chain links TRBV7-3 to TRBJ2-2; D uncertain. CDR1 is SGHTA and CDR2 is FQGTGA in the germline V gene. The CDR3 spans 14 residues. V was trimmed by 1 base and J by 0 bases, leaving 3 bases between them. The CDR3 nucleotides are TGTGCCAGCAGCTTAATGTCGAACACCGGGGAGCTGTTTTTT. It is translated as CASSLMSNTGELFF.

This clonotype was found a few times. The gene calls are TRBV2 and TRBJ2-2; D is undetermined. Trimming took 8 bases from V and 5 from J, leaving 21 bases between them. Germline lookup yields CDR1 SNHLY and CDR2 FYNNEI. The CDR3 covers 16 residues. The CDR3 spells CASVVVTPSQTGELFF. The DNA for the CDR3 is TGTGCCAGCGTTGTAGTCACCCCAAGCCAAACCGGGGAGCTGTTTTTT.

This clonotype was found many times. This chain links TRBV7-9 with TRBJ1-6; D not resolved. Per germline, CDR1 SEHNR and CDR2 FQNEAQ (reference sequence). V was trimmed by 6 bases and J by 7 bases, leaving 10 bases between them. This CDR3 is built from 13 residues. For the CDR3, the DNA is TGTGCCAGCAGTCAGTCCCAGAATTCACCCCTCCACTTT. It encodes CASSQSQNSPLHF.

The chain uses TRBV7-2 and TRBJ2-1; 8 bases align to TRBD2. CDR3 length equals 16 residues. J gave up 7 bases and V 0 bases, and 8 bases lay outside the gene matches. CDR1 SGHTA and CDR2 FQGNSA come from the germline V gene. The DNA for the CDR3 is TGTGCCAGCAGCTTAGCGGCGTTAGCGGGATTTAATGAGCAGTTCTTC. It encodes CASSLAALAGFNEQFF.

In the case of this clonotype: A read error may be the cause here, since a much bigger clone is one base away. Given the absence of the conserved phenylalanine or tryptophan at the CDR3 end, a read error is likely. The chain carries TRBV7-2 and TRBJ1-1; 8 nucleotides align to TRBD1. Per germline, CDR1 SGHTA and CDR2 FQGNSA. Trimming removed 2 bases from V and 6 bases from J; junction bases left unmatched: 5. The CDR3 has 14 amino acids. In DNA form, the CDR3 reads TGTGCCAGCAGCTTACTTGGACAGGGCGCTGAAGCTTTCTCT. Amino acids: CASSLLGQGAEAFS.

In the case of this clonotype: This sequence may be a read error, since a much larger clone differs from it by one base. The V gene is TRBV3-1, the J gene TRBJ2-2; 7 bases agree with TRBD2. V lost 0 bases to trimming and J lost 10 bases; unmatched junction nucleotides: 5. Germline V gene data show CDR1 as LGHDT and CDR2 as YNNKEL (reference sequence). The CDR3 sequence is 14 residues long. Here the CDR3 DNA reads TGTGCCAGCAGCCAAGAGGGAGGGTTCGAGGAGCTGTTTTTT. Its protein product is CASSQEGGFEELFF.

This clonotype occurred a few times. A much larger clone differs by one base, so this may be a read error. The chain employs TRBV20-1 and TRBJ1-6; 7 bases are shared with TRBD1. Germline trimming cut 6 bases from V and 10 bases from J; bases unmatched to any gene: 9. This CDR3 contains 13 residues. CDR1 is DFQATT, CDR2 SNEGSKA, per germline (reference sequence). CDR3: CSAIEGAESPLHF. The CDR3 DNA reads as TGCAGTGCCATCGAGGGGGCCGAATCACCCCTCCACTTT.